Sequencing of this TCR beta chain was carried out in a study of blood T cell repertoires in COVID-19 (dated by TCRdb to between 2020 and 2021). Regarding the complete study: The collaborator samples originated in the United States, Italy and Spain and spanned the acute and convalescent phases of COVID-19. Samples were obtained from the ongoing ImmuneRACE study (first 160 participants) and from 950 to 1,500 subjects provided by 6 global collaborators. The prospective study material was composed of cDNA or gDNA derived from T cells, B-cell-depleted T cells, or PBMCs. Where available, HLA class I and class II types were taken from metadata supplied by the sample provider and were not determined by assay-based typing. Sample metadata almost always included a de-identified subject ID, COVID-19 status, age in years and sex. Deeply sampled blood TCRbeta repertoires from subjects exposed to, actively infected with, or recovered from COVID-19 were included in the dataset. A freely available public database, intended as a resource for researchers studying the immune response to SARS-CoV-2, is where the repertoires were released. Broad study findings and their caveats: The amount of clinical and demographic metadata varied by source and participant and was provided uncurated.

As regards this clone: Its binding antigen is unknown. Within one base of it there is no much larger clone, and no base qualities were kept.

Collaborating institutions collected whole blood in K2EDTA tubes following their own protocols. Collaborator samples were shipped for TCRbeta analysis as frozen whole blood, isolated PBMCs, or DNA extracted from either sample type. The CDR3 goes from the cysteine to the phenylalanine over 19 residues. Left in the record is the CDR3 DNA by itself, 57 bases read in frame from the first base. V has 5 bases trimmed and J has 7 bases trimmed; junction bases matching no gene number 25. According to the germline V gene, CDR1 reads WSHSY and CDR2 reads SAAADI. The immunoSEQ Assay, a bias-controlled multiplex PCR, was used to amplify TCRbeta CDR3 regions from genomic DNA. In the source study's methods: The number of nucleated cells in each sample was estimated by amplification of reference gene primers within the assay. To quantify the absolute abundance of each unique TCRbeta CDR3 rearrangement, sequence reads were collapsed and filtered. For each sample, productive Simpson clonality was calculated as the square root of Simpson's diversity index across productive rearrangements. The clones in this table, taken by TCRdb from immuneACCESS, are in-frame only. Not every clone is retained; where verified, under half of the shortfall comes from an unresolved V gene, and the cause of the rest is unknown. That table is the source of V, J and clone size, and D and trimming were worked out from the DNA. Counted in this sample were around 270,000 clones; 80% to 90% of them appeared once. Roughly 5% of the sample belongs to the ten largest clones.

The chain links TRBV10-2 with TRBJ1-2; the central 7 bases match TRBD1. The sequence was collected from a man in his forties with acute or convalescent COVID-19. Sequenced: peripheral blood. The CDR3 in this case is CASSTHSDAGTAYRGGYTF. The DNA is TGCGCCAGCAGTACCCACTCCGACGCCGGGACAGCCTATCGGGGTGGCTACACCTTC.